These T cell receptor beta chains were read from a single sample in a study of PD-1 blockade in classical Hodgkin lymphoma. Method: immunoSEQ multiplex PCR; TCRdb's copy keeps in-frame clones and lacks some. This sample has 30,000 or so clones, with roughly 77% found just once. This sample comprised peripheral blood mononuclear cells (PBMCs), obtained before the fourth cycle of nivolumab. These TCRs come from a human donor with classical Hodgkin lymphoma. Each CDR3 is given with its conserved first and last residue. D genes are given only for firm matches. Size values are once, few and many counts, or a class for expanded clones, and some rows have none.

v_gene	abundance	d_gene	j_gene	CDR3aa	CDR3nt
TRBV5-8	.	.	TRBJ2-2	CASSLRFGGIGELFF	TGTGCCAGCAGCTTGAGGTTCGGAGGGATCGGGGAGCTGTTTTTT
TRBV6-6	.	.	TRBJ1-5	CASSYTGEWNQPQHF	TGTGCCAGCAGTTATACGGGGGAATGGAATCAGCCCCAGCATTTT
TRBV5-1	once	.	TRBJ2-3	CASSLVDTQYF	TGCGCCAGCAGCTTGGTAGATACGCAGTATTTT
TRBV14	once	.	TRBJ2-7	CASSHRDNYEQYF	TGTGCCAGCAGCCACCGGGACAACTACGAGCAGTACTTC
TRBV30	.	.	TRBJ2-5	CAWSTGETQYF	TGTGCCTGGAGTACCGGAGAGACCCAGTACTTC
TRBV14	.	.	TRBJ2-2	CASSQGIIRNTGELFF	TGTGCCAGCAGCCAAGGAATTATCCGGAACACCGGGGAGCTGTTTTTT
TRBV5-1	.	TRBD2	TRBJ2-3	CASKRVTGGDTQYF	TGCGCCAGCAAAAGGGTGACGGGAGGGGATACGCAGTATTTT
TRBV28	.	TRBD2	TRBJ2-7	CASSSTSGIYEQYF	TGTGCCAGCAGTTCGACTAGCGGGATCTACGAGCAGTACTTC
TRBV9	.	.	TRBJ2-1	CASSPVPYNEQFF	TGTGCCAGCAGCCCCGTTCCATACAATGAGCAGTTCTTC
TRBV10-3	.	.	TRBJ2-5	CAISESRETQYF	TGTGCCATCAGTGAGTCCAGGGAGACCCAGTACTTC
TRBV5-1	.	TRBD1	TRBJ1-2	CASSLDGTANYGYTF	TGCGCCAGCAGCTTGGACGGGACAGCTAACTATGGCTACACCTTC
TRBV27	.	.	TRBJ2-3	CASSLESPGVDTQYF	TGTGCCAGCAGTTTAGAGTCGCCAGGGGTGGATACGCAGTATTTT
TRBV5-1	.	.	TRBJ2-3	CASSLSGFGTDTQYF	TGCGCCAGCAGCTTGTCAGGGTTCGGCACAGATACGCAGTATTTT
TRBV25-1	once	.	TRBJ2-1	CASSEERQDSYNEQFF	TGTGCCAGCAGTGAAGAGAGGCAGGACTCCTACAATGAGCAGTTCTTC
TRBV18	.	.	TRBJ2-5	CASSPNRYLPPTQYF	TGTGCCAGCTCACCGAACAGATACTTGCCTCCGACCCAGTACTTC
TRBV2	.	.	TRBJ1-5	CASSEAKPPTGRQPQHF	TGTGCCAGCAGTGAAGCAAAACCGCCTACGGGGCGTCAGCCCCAGCATTTT
TRBV7-7	.	.	TRBJ2-7	CASSFSAGTEQYF	TGTGCTAGCAGCTTTTCGGCAGGGACCGAGCAGTACTTC
TRBV6-1	.	TRBD2	TRBJ2-1	CASSEVILAGGFDEQFF	TGTGCCAGCAGTGAGGTAATACTAGCGGGAGGGTTTGATGAGCAGTTCTTC
TRBV14	few	.	TRBJ1-3	CASSQDWTPSGNTIYF	TGTGCCAGCAGCCAAGACTGGACCCCGTCTGGAAACACCATATATTTT
TRBV2	.	TRBD2	TRBJ2-7	CASSEARGGTEYF	TGTGCCAGCAGTGAAGCCCGCGGGGGGACGGAGTACTTC
TRBV6-1	.	.	TRBJ1-1	CASSSSWDTEAFF	TGTGCCAGCAGTTCCAGCTGGGACACTGAAGCTTTCTTT
TRBV23-1	few	TRBD1	TRBJ1-1	CASRPIINRGGTEAFF	TGCGCCAGCAGACCAATAATCAACAGGGGCGGCACTGAAGCTTTCTTT
TRBV19	.	.	TRBJ2-5	CASSIGLQETQYF	TGTGCCAGTAGTATTGGGTTACAAGAGACCCAGTACTTC
TRBV28	.	.	TRBJ2-1	CASSLFIGYNEQFF	TGTGCCAGCAGTTTATTTATCGGCTACAATGAGCAGTTCTTC
TRBV30	.	.	TRBJ2-2	CAGQKTANTGELFF	TGTGCCGGACAAAAGACAGCGAACACCGGGGAGCTGTTTTTT
TRBV28	.	.	TRBJ1-5	CASSLRSTVGTYSNQPQHF	TGTGCCAGCAGTTTAAGGTCCACAGTGGGGACTTATAGCAATCAGCCCCAGCATTTT
TRBV19	.	TRBD1	TRBJ1-2	CASNPGGDYGYTF	TGTGCCAGTAACCCAGGGGGGGACTATGGCTACACCTTC
TRBV7-8	.	TRBD1	TRBJ2-5	CASSRRPTTGHETQYF	TGTGCCAGCAGCCGACGCCCGACGACAGGGCACGAGACCCAGTACTTC
TRBV5-6	.	.	TRBJ1-1	CASSLGGWGHTEAFF	TGTGCCAGCAGCTTGGGGGGATGGGGACACACTGAAGCTTTCTTT
TRBV19	.	.	TRBJ1-4	CASSMFAGSEKLFF	TGTGCCAGTAGTATGTTTGCGGGAAGTGAAAAACTGTTTTTT
TRBV5-6	.	.	TRBJ1-1	CASSWGLGLNTEAFF	TGTGCCAGCAGCTGGGGGTTGGGTTTGAACACTGAAGCTTTCTTT
TRBV28	.	.	TRBJ1-2	CASSLGSDSYGYTF	TGTGCCAGCAGTTTAGGGTCGGACTCATATGGCTACACCTTC
TRBV4-1	.	TRBD1	TRBJ1-1	CASSQTRDRPNTEAFF	TGCGCCAGCAGCCAGACTCGGGACAGGCCGAACACTGAAGCTTTCTTT
TRBV21-1	.	.	TRBJ1-4	CASSPDRGLREKLFF	TGTGCCAGCAGCCCAGACAGGGGGCTCAGGGAAAAACTGTTTTTT
TRBV2	.	.	TRBJ2-7	CARSVGFGTYEQYF	TGTGCCAGAAGTGTAGGGTTTGGGACCTACGAGCAGTACTTC
TRBV7-8	.	.	TRBJ2-2	CASSPHKNTGELFF	TGTGCCAGCAGCCCACACAAGAACACCGGGGAGCTGTTTTTT
TRBV19	few	TRBD2	TRBJ2-7	CASSTSGGSYEQYF	TGTGCCAGTAGTACTAGCGGGGGATCCTACGAGCAGTACTTC
TRBV19	.	TRBD2	TRBJ2-7	CASSPRTSPSYEQYF	TGTGCCAGTAGTCCACGGACTAGCCCGTCCTACGAGCAGTACTTC
TRBV6-5	.	TRBD2	TRBJ2-1	CASSFSGRYNEQFF	TGTGCCAGCAGCTTCAGCGGGAGGTACAATGAGCAGTTCTTC
TRBV9	.	.	TRBJ2-3	CASSVGLARADTQYF	TGTGCCAGCAGCGTAGGGCTAGCGAGGGCAGATACGCAGTATTTT
TRBV5-1	.	TRBD2	TRBJ2-3	CASRSGLAHTDTQYF	TGCGCCAGCAGATCTGGACTAGCGCACACAGATACGCAGTATTTT
TRBV6-5	few	TRBD1	TRBJ1-5	CASSLGTGLNQPQHF	TGTGCCAGCAGTTTAGGGACAGGGCTGAATCAGCCCCAGCATTTT
TRBV6-1	.	TRBD1	TRBJ1-4	CASYRGTTNEKLFF	TGTGCCAGTTACAGGGGTACTACTAATGAAAAACTGTTTTTT
TRBV5-4	.	.	TRBJ1-6	CASSQTGRKDNSPLHF	TGTGCCAGCAGCCAAACCGGCAGGAAAGATAATTCACCCCTCCACTTT
TRBV27	.	.	TRBJ2-1	CASSLVNEQFF	TGTGCCAGCAGTTTGGTCAATGAGCAGTTCTTC
TRBV5-4	.	.	TRBJ2-5	CASSSGTRQETQYF	TGTGCCAGCAGCTCCGGAACTAGACAAGAGACCCAGTACTTC
TRBV6-5	.	.	TRBJ1-2	CASSYLGLNYGYTF	TGTGCCAGCAGTTACCTTGGTCTTAACTATGGCTACACCTTC
TRBV7-8	.	.	TRBJ2-5	CASSLEGGRGETQYF	TGTGCCAGCAGCTTAGAAGGGGGTCGGGGAGAGACCCAGTACTTC
TRBV19	.	.	TRBJ2-7	CASSKDYSYEQYF	TGTGCCAGTAGTAAGGACTACTCCTACGAGCAGTACTTC
TRBV7-3	.	TRBD2	TRBJ2-1	CASSLATSGRRGEQFF	TGTGCCAGCAGCTTAGCGACTAGCGGGAGAAGGGGTGAGCAGTTCTTC
TRBV7-8	.	TRBD2	TRBJ2-7	CASSPRTSGFNYEQYF	TGTGCCAGCAGCCCGCGGACTAGCGGGTTCAACTACGAGCAGTACTTC
TRBV19	.	TRBD2	TRBJ2-2	CASTLAGGWTGELFF	TGTGCCAGTACACTAGCGGGAGGTTGGACCGGGGAGCTGTTTTTT
TRBV10-3	.	.	TRBJ1-1	CAISTGERVTEAFF	TGTGCCATCAGTACCGGGGAACGGGTCACTGAAGCTTTCTTT
TRBV6-6	few	.	TRBJ1-1	CASSYLGTEAFF	TGTGCCAGCAGTTACCTGGGCACTGAAGCTTTCTTT
TRBV10-3	.	.	TRBJ1-3	CATKQTEGFSGNTIYF	TGTGCCACGAAACAGACCGAGGGTTTCTCTGGAAACACCATATATTTT
TRBV19	.	.	TRBJ2-2	CASSIPTNTGELFF	TGTGCCAGTAGTATCCCCACAAACACCGGGGAGCTGTTTTTT
TRBV2	.	TRBD2	TRBJ2-1	CASRRQGLAGGYNEQFF	TGTGCCAGCAGAAGACAGGGTTTAGCGGGGGGTTACAATGAGCAGTTCTTC
TRBV30	.	.	TRBJ2-3	CAWSIVSHSTDTQYF	TGTGCCTGGAGTATAGTTTCTCATAGCACAGATACGCAGTATTTT
TRBV10-3	.	.	TRBJ2-1	CAISERDPSSYNEQFF	TGTGCCATCAGTGAGCGGGACCCCAGCTCCTACAATGAGCAGTTCTTC
TRBV6-5	.	TRBD1	TRBJ2-7	CASRRTGLSYEQYF	TGTGCCAGCCGGAGGACAGGGCTCTCCTACGAGCAGTACTTC